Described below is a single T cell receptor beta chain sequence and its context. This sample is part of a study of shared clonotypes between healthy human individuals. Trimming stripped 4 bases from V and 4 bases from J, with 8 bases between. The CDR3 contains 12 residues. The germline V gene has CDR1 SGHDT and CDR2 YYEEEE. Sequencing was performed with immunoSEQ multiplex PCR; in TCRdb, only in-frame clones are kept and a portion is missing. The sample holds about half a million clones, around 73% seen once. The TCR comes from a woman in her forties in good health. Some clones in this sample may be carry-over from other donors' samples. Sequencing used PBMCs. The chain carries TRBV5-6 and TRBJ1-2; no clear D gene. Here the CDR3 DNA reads TGTGCCAGCAGCGCGACGGTCTATGGCTACACCTTC. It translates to CASSATVYGYTF.